These 14 T cell receptor beta chains originate from one sample sequenced in a study of blood T cell repertoires in COVID-19 (TCRdb year 2020). The method behind the library was the immunoSEQ multiplex PCR assay. TCRdb carries this immuneACCESS record with in-frame sequences only. Its versions omit some clonotypes, under half of them owing to an unresolved V gene in the studies checked, with the rest unexplained. This sample holds just over 650,000 clones; around 90% were observed only once. The biggest ten clones account for over 0.2% of the sample. The sequenced sample was peripheral blood. These receptors were obtained from a woman aged 18-29 years with acute or convalescent COVID-19.

The V call is TRBV10-2, the J call TRBJ1-5; weak D call: TRBD1 (6 bases). V lost 7 bases to trimming and J lost 7 bases, with 14 bases between them. The CDR3 loop spans 13 amino acids. The germline V gene encodes CDR1 WSHSY and CDR2 SAAADI. The CDR3 region is CASTRGREQPQHF. The CDR3 DNA reads TGCGCCAGCACCAGGGGAAGGGAGCAGCCCCAGCATTTT.

The chain has TRBV4-2 and TRBJ1-2; D is ambiguous. V dropped 4 bases and J dropped 3 bases, with 12 bases sitting between them. CDR3 length: 14 amino acids. CDR1 LGHNA and CDR2 YNFKEQ come from the germline V gene. The CDR3: CASSRDRLDYGYTF. As DNA, the CDR3 is TGTGCCAGCAGCCGAGACCGGTTGGACTATGGCTACACCTTC.

This clone occurred a few times. This chain joins TRBV9 and TRBJ1-2; 8 positions agree with TRBD1. Germline CDR1 is SGDLS and CDR2 is YYNGEE. V gave up 4 bases and J gave up 3 bases; unmatched junction bases: 8. The CDR3 contains 15 residues. CDR3 nucleotides: TGTGCCAGCAGCTCCCGGACAGGGCCATACTATGGCTACACCTTC. This encodes CASSSRTGPYYGYTF.

This clone was seen a single time. The rearrangement links TRBV2 to TRBJ1-2, with a tentative D call TRBD1 (5 bases). Between the trimmed V and J ends, which lost 1 base and 3 bases, there was a span of 9 bases. Germline values: CDR1 SNHLY, CDR2 FYNNEI. There are 14 residues in the CDR3. CDR3: CASSEVGGYYGYTF. The CDR3 DNA follows: TGTGCCAGCAGTGAAGTGGGGGGGTACTATGGCTACACCTTC.

This clone was detected once. This rearrangement joins TRBV5-1 to TRBJ2-7; D remains unclear. The CDR3 spans 14 residues. Germline values: CDR1 SGHRS, CDR2 YFSETQ. V shed 5 bases and J shed 0 bases, with 12 bases lying between them. In DNA, the CDR3 is TGCGCCAGCAGGATTAGCCCCAGCTCCTACGAGCAGTACTTC. This encodes CASRISPSSYEQYF. Complete variable domain (other parts from reference TRBV5-1 and TRBJ2-7): KAGVTQTPRYLIKTRGQQVTLSCSPISGHRSVSWYQQTPGQGLQFLFEYFSETQRNKGNFPGRFSGRQFSNSRSEMNVSTLELGDSALYLCASRISPSSYEQYFGPGTRLTVT.

J is TRBJ1-1 and V is TRBV6-2 or TRBV6-3; D ambiguous. Trimming removed 2 bases from V and 1 base from J, with 11 bases in between. This CDR3 comprises 15 residues. Germline assignment: CDR1 MNHEY and CDR2 SVGEGT. CDR3 in DNA: TGTGCCAGCAGTTACAGTCAGGAAGGGAACACTGAAGCTTTCTTT. Protein product: CASSYSQEGNTEAFF.

J is TRBJ1-6 and V is TRBV27; unclear D gene. V was pared by 6 bases and J by 13 bases, with 16 bases between. The CDR3 runs 13 residues. The germline gives CDR1 MNHEY, CDR2 SMNVEV (reference sequence). The CDR3 coding sequence is TGTGCCAGCAGCCCACCCACGAGAATCCCCCTCCACTTT. Protein sequence: CASSPPTRIPLHF.

The J gene is TRBJ2-5, the V gene TRBV9; tentatively, D is TRBD1 (6 bases). The germline V gene encodes CDR1 SGDLS and CDR2 YYNGEE. This CDR3 has 14 residues. The germline V and J ends were trimmed by 0 bases and 7 bases, with 13 bases remaining between them. The CDR3 loop is CASSVVGETGTQYF. DNA for the CDR3: TGTGCCAGCAGCGTAGTTGGGGAGACAGGGACCCAGTACTTC. Variable domain in full (rest from reference TRBV9 and TRBJ2-5): DSGVTQTPKHLITATGQRVTLRCSPRSGDLSVYWYQQSLDQGLQFLIQYYNGEERAKGNILERFSAQQFPDLHSELNLSSLELGDSALYFCASSVVGETGTQYFGPGTRLLVL.

The chain links TRBV5-1 to TRBJ2-3, with 9 positions matching TRBD2. Germline V lookup: CDR1 SGHRS, CDR2 YFSETQ. The CDR3 length is 18 residues. V shed 0 bases, J shed 0 bases, and the junction held 8 bases outside the gene matches. CDR3 nucleotide sequence: TGCGCCAGCAGCTTGGCCTTAGCGGGAGCTTCTAGCACAGATACGCAGTATTTT. This encodes CASSLALAGASSTDTQYF.

This clone was seen a single time. The chain links TRBV5-4 to TRBJ1-1, with 7 bases lining up with TRBD1. V was clipped by 4 bases and J by 1 base; unmatched bases: 4. The CDR3 is made up of 14 amino acids. Per the germline V gene, CDR1 is SGHNT and CDR2 is YYREEE (reference sequence). This CDR3 is CASSLGGKNTEAFF. CDR3 nucleotides: TGTGCCAGCAGCCTAGGGGGCAAGAACACTGAAGCTTTCTTT.

The chain has TRBV29-1 and TRBJ1-1, with D perhaps matching TRBD1 (5 bases). V shed 0 bases and J shed 6 bases, with 17 bases lying between them. The CDR3 has 15 amino acids. CDR1 SQVTM and CDR2 ANQGSEA come from the germline V gene. CDR3 sequence reads: CSVEDGFTGKPEAFF. The CDR3 DNA reads as TGCAGCGTTGAAGATGGGTTCACAGGTAAGCCTGAAGCTTTCTTT. The full variable domain, its missing parts supplied by reference TRBV29-1 and TRBJ1-1, is SAVISQKPSRDICQRGTSLTIQCQVDSQVTMMFWYRQQPGQSLTLIATANQGSEATYESGFVIDKFPISRPNLTFSTLTVSNMSPEDSSIYLCSVEDGFTGKPEAFFGQGTRLTVV.

This clone was detected only a few times. V is TRBV6-5 and J is TRBJ1-1; no clear D. Trimming shortened V by 4 bases and J by 3 bases, and 6 bases separated the two germline ends. Per the germline V gene, CDR1 is MNHEY and CDR2 is SVGAGI. The CDR3 length is 12 residues. This CDR3 reads CASSSTHTEAFF. The CDR3 region has the DNA TGTGCCAGCAGTTCCACACACACTGAAGCTTTCTTT.

The J gene is TRBJ2-7, the V gene TRBV19; perhaps TRBD2 as D (6 bases). This CDR3 spans 14 amino acids. V was pared by 6 bases and J by 3 bases, with 15 bases between. Per germline, CDR1 LNHDA and CDR2 SQIVND (reference sequence). CDR3 residues: CASSGDLSLYEQYF. The CDR3 DNA reads TGTGCCAGTAGCGGGGACTTAAGCCTCTACGAGCAGTACTTC.

This clone appeared a single time. The chain combines TRBV28 with TRBJ2-1; 8 positions agree with TRBD2. V was clipped by 4 bases and J by 2 bases; unmatched bases: 7. The V gene's germline CDR1 is MDHEN and CDR2 SYDVKM. The CDR3 loop spans 16 amino acids. The CDR3 coding sequence is TGTGCCAGCAGTTCACATAGCGGGGTAGCCTACAATGAGCAGTTCTTC. Translating it yields CASSSHSGVAYNEQFF.